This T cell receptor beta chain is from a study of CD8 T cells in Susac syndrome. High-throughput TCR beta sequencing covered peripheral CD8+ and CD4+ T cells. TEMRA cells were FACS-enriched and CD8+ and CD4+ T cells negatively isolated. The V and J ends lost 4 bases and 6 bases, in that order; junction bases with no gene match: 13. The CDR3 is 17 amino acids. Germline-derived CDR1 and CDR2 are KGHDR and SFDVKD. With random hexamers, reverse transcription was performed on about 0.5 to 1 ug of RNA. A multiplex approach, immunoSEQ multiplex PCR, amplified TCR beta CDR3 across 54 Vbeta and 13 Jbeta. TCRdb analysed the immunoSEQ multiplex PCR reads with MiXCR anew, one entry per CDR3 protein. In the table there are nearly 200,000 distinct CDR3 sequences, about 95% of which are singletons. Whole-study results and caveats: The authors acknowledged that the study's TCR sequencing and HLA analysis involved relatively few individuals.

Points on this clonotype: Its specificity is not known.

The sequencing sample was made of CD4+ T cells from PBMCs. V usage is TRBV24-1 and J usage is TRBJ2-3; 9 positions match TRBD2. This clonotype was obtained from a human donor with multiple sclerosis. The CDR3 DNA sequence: TGTGCCACCAGTGAAACGAGGGCGGGAGGGCGCCGGGATACGCAGTATTTT. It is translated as CATSETRAGGRRDTQYF.